This TCR beta chain was obtained from a study of shared clonotypes between healthy human individuals (dated by TCRdb to 2020 to 2021). About the full investigation: A few men and a couple of women, aged 18 to 49 years, made up the cohort. For each donor, CD4 naive and CD4 memory were each run on three plates, CD8 naive on two plates, and CD8 memory on one plate. The study deeply sequenced blood TCR repertoires of five healthy adults to estimate repertoire size and the extent of clonotype sharing between individuals. To increase sequencing depth and limit assay-specific biases, different laboratories used diverse techniques to prepare libraries and sequence TCR repertoires. Between about 0.94 and 8.9 billion PBMCs per donor were obtained by leukapheresis.

V drops 1 base and J drops 2 bases, leaving 6 bases in between. For CDR1 and CDR2, the germline V gene lists LGHNA and YNFKEQ. Counted from cysteine to phenylalanine, this CDR3 has 13 amino acids. Only the CDR3 DNA is retained, 39 bases long and in frame from the first base. Healthy HIV-negative adults with no recently reported acute infections or vaccinations were included as donors. Every donor was a Caucasian adult living in Nashville, Tennessee, USA. CD4+ T cells were enriched by magnetic negative selection, after which naive cells were positively selected on CD45RA and the negative fraction was taken as the memory subset. Blood was collected by leukapheresis, and PBMCs were isolated by Ficoll-Histopaque density gradient centrifugation and then cryopreserved in liquid nitrogen vapor phase. Analytical flow cytometry was used to check the purity and quantity of each magnetically sorted T cell population. From each sorted fraction, genomic DNA was isolated and quantified by UV absorbance on a Nanodrop 2000c.

TCR CDR3 regions were amplified from genomic DNA by multiplex PCR using the deep immunoSEQ assay. Extracted genomic DNA from each cell subset was spread evenly across all wells of several immunoSEQ 96-well plates, with each plate serving as a replicate. For sorted subsets, around 0.2 ug genomic DNA, equal to tens of thousands of T cell genomes, was loaded into each replicate PCR. Purified libraries were measured with a Qubit 3.0 fluorometer, size-checked on a Bioanalyzer 2100, and measured again with the KAPA Library Quantification kit. Every immunoSEQ 96-well plate was sequenced on a dedicated single-read 150-cycle Illumina NextSeq 550 flow cell. The original pipeline was this. The immunoSEQ output contained only junctional sequences without quality scores, so filtering could not match that applied to full-length reads. To assign V/J genes and CDR3, sequences were annotated against IMGT germline references using PyIR, a Python wrapper for IgBLAST v1.9. Reads with weak V/J assignments (E-value above 1e-6), missing CDR3, stop codons, out-of-frame junctions, or ambiguous translated residues were removed. V3J clonotypes were defined as sequences sharing an identical inferred V gene, J gene, and CDR3 amino acid sequence. To compute the percentage overlap between repertoires, the number of shared unique clonotypes was divided by the size of the smaller repertoire. Richness of each repertoire was evaluated using RTK rarefaction, the Chao1 estimator, and Recon v2.1 estimates of unobserved clonotypes. OLGA was used to compute generation probabilities for all TCRbeta clonotypes that the gDNA method yielded from a few donors. TCRdb re-hosts the immuneACCESS table, in-frame sequences only. Its copies lack some clones; in the studies checked, an unresolved V gene accounts for under half of them, and the cause for the rest is not known. V, J and clone size derive from that table, while D and trimming were established from the DNA sequence. Across this sample there are a few hundred thousand clones, with 70% to 75% seen only once. Of the sample, roughly a tenth falls within the top ten clones.

The research as a whole found: Higher generation probabilities were observed for clonotypes shared by all four sorted-subset donors than for non-shared clonotypes. Pairwise subsampling indicated that sequencing depth was expected to affect the degree of clonotype sharing among donors. Naive subsets generally had larger estimated clonotype richness than memory subsets. The small number of donors limited the genetic and exposure-history diversity represented. Sharing across a few donors was observed for approximately 5% of naive CD4, about 3.2% of naive CD8, 2% to 2.5% of memory CD4, and about 0.4% of memory CD8 clonotypes. Even with the large sequencing depth, rarefaction of the sorted-subset datasets indicated that sequencing was incomplete. Sampling was restricted to blood, and TCR repertoires in tissue are likely to differ from TCR repertoires in blood.

Remarks on this clone: The antigen this receptor binds is unknown. There are no base qualities to consult, and no much larger clone falls within one base.

This receptor was taken from a man aged 25 to 45 in good health. Sequencing input: memory CD4+ T cells sorted from blood. The cell subset or site label, read with the paper, signifies: CD45RA-negative fraction. This chain is built from TRBV4-2 and TRBJ2-7; no D segment can be confidently identified. In nucleotide form, the sequence is TGTGCCAGCAGCCAAGGGGCGCCCTACGAGCAGTACTTC. Translated, it gives CASSQGAPYEQYF.